Following are 11 T cell receptor beta chains from one sample sequenced in a study of beta chain features in type 1 diabetes. Sequencing targeted expressed TCRB transcripts, as all isolated RNA had been reverse transcribed. The repertoire was sequenced with immunoSEQ multiplex PCR; TCRdb's copy has only in-frame clones and lacks some. The table shows roughly 450,000 clones, with roughly 10% occurring only once. Specimen: naive CD4+ T cells from blood. The receptors shown here come from a woman in her late teens or twenties in good health.

This clone was seen only a few times. V is TRBV7-2 and J is TRBJ2-3; 9 bases fit TRBD1. V was pared by 5 bases and J by 1 base, with 4 bases of the junction left unmatched. The germline V gene encodes CDR1 SGHTA and CDR2 FQGNSA. The CDR3 is 15 residues long. This CDR3 reads CASSGRQGGTDTQYF. CDR3 nucleotide sequence: TGTGCCAGCAGCGGCCGACAGGGGGGCACAGATACGCAGTATTTT.

The gene calls are TRBV7-3 and TRBJ2-7, with D possibly TRBD1 on 5 matching bases. Deletions cut 5 bases from V and 6 bases from J, with 20 bases between. The CDR3 totals 15 residues. Germline CDR1 and CDR2: SGHTA and FQGTGA. The CDR3 loop reads CASSRRVAGMSEQYF. CDR3 coding DNA: TGTGCCAGCAGCCGACGGGTAGCAGGGATGAGCGAGCAGTACTTC.

Worth noting for this clone: Sequence at one end of the junction differs from germline and may be a read error. This chain links TRBV9 with TRBJ1-5, with 8 bases matching TRBD1. CDR1 and CDR2 (germline): SGDLS, YYNGEE. The CDR3 spans 10 residues. In DNA, the CDR3 is TGCAACAGGGGGGATCAGCCCCAGCATTTT. It codes for CNRGDQPQHF.

This chain joins TRBV25-1 and TRBJ1-6; D gene uncertain. Per germline, CDR1 MGHDK and CDR2 SYGVNS. The CDR3 contains 15 residues. V was pared by 5 bases and J by 11 bases, with 19 bases between. The CDR3 sequence is CASSSPLTPGAPLHF. The CDR3 DNA reads as TGTGCCAGCAGTTCCCCCTTGACTCCGGGAGCACCCCTCCACTTT.

This clone was observed a handful of times. The gene calls are TRBV9 and TRBJ2-5; a weak D match, TRBD2 (6 bases). This CDR3 spans 15 amino acids. V lost 0 bases and J 2 bases, leaving 11 bases between the germline ends. The germline V gene encodes CDR1 SGDLS and CDR2 YYNGEE. This chain's CDR3 is CASSVESGLQETQYF. The CDR3 nucleotides read TGTGCCAGCAGCGTAGAGTCGGGACTTCAAGAGACCCAGTACTTC.

This clone occurred a few times. CDR3 bases: TGTGCCAGCAGCGTAGGGTCTCTCGGCGGGAGGACGGGCGAGCAGTTCTTC. Translated: CASSVGSLGGRTGEQFF. The V gene is TRBV9, the J gene TRBJ2-1, with 8 bases aligning to TRBD2. The V gene end was trimmed by 0 bases and the J gene end by 10 bases; junction bases not matched to a gene: 15. Germline assignment: CDR1 SGDLS and CDR2 YYNGEE. CDR3 length: 17 residues.

This clone has just a few counts. The chain uses TRBV30 and TRBJ2-5, with 9 bases aligning to TRBD1. This CDR3 region has 13 residues. V dropped 6 bases and J dropped 5; count of bases not matched to a gene: 7. Per germline, CDR1 GTSNPN and CDR2 SVGIG (reference sequence). The DNA for the CDR3 is TGTGCCTGTACCGGGACAGGGTGGGAGACCCAGTACTTC. Encoded protein: CACTGTGWETQYF.

For the CDR3, the DNA is TGTGCCAGCAGCACACGGACAAGGACTAACGAGCAGTACTTC. It specifies CASSTRTRTNEQYF. The V and J genes are TRBV11-3 and TRBJ2-7; the D gene is possibly TRBD2 (6 bases). V lost 5 bases and J lost 5, with 16 bases in between. This CDR3 spans 14 amino acids. CDR1 is SGHNT, CDR2 YENEEA, per germline. Together with reference TRBV11-3 and TRBJ2-7, the CDR3 gives the full variable domain: EAGVVQSPRYKIIEKKQPVAFWCNPISGHNTLYWYLQNLGQGPELLIRYENEEAVDDSQLPKDRFSAERLKGVDSTLKIQPAELGDSAVYLCASSTRTRTNEQYFGPGTRLTVT.

The gene calls are TRBV7-2 and TRBJ2-4, with D possibly TRBD2 on 6 matching bases. The CDR3 consists of 15 residues. Trimming removed 5 bases at V and 0 bases at J, with 11 bases between. CDR1 is SGHTA, CDR2 FQGNSA, per germline. The CDR3 loop is CASSPGGVAKNIQYF. The CDR3 DNA reads as TGTGCCAGCAGCCCTGGCGGGGTAGCCAAAAACATTCAGTACTTC.

With respect to this clone: This may arise from a read error, as a much more abundant clone is one base away. Different DNA sequences within this sample yield the same CDR3. The chain recombines TRBV7-9 with TRBJ2-5, with D uncertain. The ends were cut back, 0 bases at V and 5 bases at J, with 4 bases in the middle. The V gene's germline CDR1 is SEHNR and CDR2 FQNEAQ (reference sequence). The CDR3 is 12 residues long. CDR3 residues: CASSLAGETQYF. DNA of the CDR3: TGTGCCAGCAGCTTAGCCGGGGAGACCCAGTACTTC.

This clone turned up a few times. This chain joins TRBV27 and TRBJ2-5; tentatively, D is TRBD1 or TRBD2 (5 bases each). The CDR3 has 14 residues. Trimming removed 10 bases from V and 0 bases from J, with 15 bases in between. Germline lookup yields CDR1 MNHEY and CDR2 SMNVEV (reference sequence). The CDR3 is CATKWGSNQETQYF. Here the CDR3 DNA reads TGTGCCACCAAGTGGGGGAGTAACCAAGAGACCCAGTACTTC.